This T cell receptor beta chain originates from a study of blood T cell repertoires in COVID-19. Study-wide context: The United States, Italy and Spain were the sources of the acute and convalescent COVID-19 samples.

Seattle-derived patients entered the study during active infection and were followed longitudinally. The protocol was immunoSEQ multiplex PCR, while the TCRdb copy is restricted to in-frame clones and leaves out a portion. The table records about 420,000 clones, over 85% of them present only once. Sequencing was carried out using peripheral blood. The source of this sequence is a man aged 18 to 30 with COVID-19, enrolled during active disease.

The CDR3 nucleotides read TGTGCCAGCAGCTTGGGGGCGGGTGCGTGGGAGCAGTACTTC. Its translation is CASSLGAGAWEQYF. The chain is built from TRBV5-8 and TRBJ2-7; a possible D gene is TRBD2 (5 bases). Germline V gene lookup returns CDR1 SGHTS and CDR2 YDEGEE. The CDR3 totals 14 residues. Trimming pared 0 bases from V and 7 bases from J, leaving 14 bases between.